These 19 T cell receptor beta chains came from one sample sequenced in a study of cytomegalovirus exposure and HLA in healthy donors. The assay was immunoSEQ multiplex PCR, and TCRdb's table has in-frame clones only and misses some. The sample has some 160,000 clones, 88% seen once. Material for sequencing was PBMCs. These receptor sequences come from a man between 18 and 29 years old in good health and CMV-seronegative.

V usage is TRBV6-5 and J usage is TRBJ1-5; D is ambiguous. Trimming took 4 bases from V and 9 from J, leaving 10 bases between them. This CDR3 has 12 residues. Germline-derived CDR1 and CDR2 are MNHEY and SVGAGI. The CDR3 sequence: CASSSGGRPQHF. CDR3 nucleotides: TGTGCCAGCAGTTCGGGAGGTCGGCCCCAGCATTTT.

This chain links TRBV10-3 with TRBJ1-5; D might be TRBD1 (6 bases). Germline loops: CDR1 ENHRY, CDR2 SYGVKD. The germline V and J ends were trimmed by 0 bases and 2 bases, with 11 bases remaining between them. The CDR3 contains 16 residues. CDR3 in amino acids: CAISESGGPGNQPQHF. The DNA of the CDR3 is TGTGCCATCAGTGAGTCGGGGGGGCCCGGCAATCAGCCCCAGCATTTT.

The chain links TRBV19 to TRBJ2-7; 8 bases line up with TRBD1. V lost 1 base to trimming and J lost 2 bases; unmatched junction nucleotides: 4. The CDR3 covers 15 residues. Germline loops: CDR1 LNHDA, CDR2 SQIVND (reference sequence). The CDR3 DNA reads as TGTGCCAGTAGTATAGGCGGGACAGGTACCTACGAGCAGTACTTC. The encoded protein is CASSIGGTGTYEQYF.

V gene TRBV15 combines with J gene TRBJ2-5; 13 bases are a match to TRBD2. Germline trimming cut 6 bases from V and 6 bases from J; bases unmatched to any gene: 16. Germline V gene sequence: CDR1 LNHNV, CDR2 YYDKDF (reference sequence). CDR3 length equals 18 residues. CDR3 region: CATRTTSGGVHRRQTQYF. CDR3 sequence (DNA): TGTGCCACCAGGACTACTAGCGGGGGGGTTCACCGTCGGCAGACCCAGTACTTC.

V usage is TRBV4-1 and J usage is TRBJ1-2; 12 bases align to TRBD1. V was clipped by 4 bases and J by 7 bases; unmatched bases: 4. The CDR3 is 14 amino acids. Germline CDR1 MGHRA, CDR2 YSYEKL. The CDR3 coding sequence is TGCGCCAGCAGCCCGGGACAGGGGGCGGGTGGCTACACCTTC. Translating gives CASSPGQGAGGYTF.

This chain connects TRBV5-4 to TRBJ2-2, with a possible D match to TRBD1 (5 bases). The CDR3 runs 15 residues. Germline CDR1 is SGHNT and CDR2 is YYREEE (reference sequence). Trimming cost V 4 bases and J 0 bases, with 10 bases left between them. CDR3 bases: TGTGCCAGCAGCCCCGACAGAGCGAACACCGGGGAGCTGTTTTTT. Translation gives CASSPDRANTGELFF. Variable domain in full (rest from reference TRBV5-4 and TRBJ2-2): ETGVTQSPTHLIKTRGQQVTLRCSSQSGHNTVSWYQQALGQGPQFIFQYYREEENGRGNFPPRFSGLQFPNYSSELNVNALELDDSALYLCASSPDRANTGELFFGEGSRLTVL.

The chain recombines TRBV28 with TRBJ2-7, with 14 bases that match TRBD2. CDR3 length equals 16 residues. Germline assignment: CDR1 MDHEN and CDR2 SYDVKM. Trimming at V came to 6 bases and at J to 7 bases, leaving 11 bases not matched to a gene. CDR3 region: CASSHTGLAGVHEQYF. The CDR3 nucleotides are TGTGCCAGCAGCCACACGGGACTAGCGGGAGTTCATGAGCAGTACTTC. The full variable domain, with the rest looked up from reference TRBV28 and TRBJ2-7, is DVKVTQSSRYLVKRTGEKVFLECVQDMDHENMFWYRQDPGLGLRLIYFSYDVKMKEKGDIPEGYSVSREKKERFSLILESASTNQTSMYLCASSHTGLAGVHEQYFGPGTRLTVT.

The chain couples TRBV10-2 to TRBJ1-1; D not resolved. V lost 6 bases to trimming and J lost 0 bases, with 8 bases between them. Per germline, CDR1 WSHSY and CDR2 SAAADI. The CDR3 has 13 amino acids. Here the CDR3 reads CASRRALNTEAFF. CDR3 in DNA: TGCGCCAGCAGGAGGGCTCTGAACACTGAAGCTTTCTTT.

The sample holds one count of this clone. This rearrangement joins TRBV5-1 to TRBJ1-4, with TRBD1 matching over 9 bases. The V gene's germline CDR1 is SGHRS and CDR2 YFSETQ. CDR3 length: 16 residues. V trimming: 5 bases; J trimming: 3 bases; junction bases outside the gene matches: 8. Here the CDR3 reads CASSQQGATANEKLFF. The CDR3 coding sequence is TGCGCCAGCAGTCAACAGGGGGCGACGGCTAATGAAAAACTGTTTTTT.

The chain uses TRBV13 and TRBJ2-2; TRBD2 matches at 10 bases. The germline V gene encodes CDR1 PRHDT and CDR2 FYEKMQ (reference sequence). This CDR3 comprises 15 residues. V gave up 6 bases and J gave up 4 bases; unmatched junction bases: 5. The CDR3 spells CASRKRTSGTGELFF. DNA for the CDR3: TGTGCCAGCAGGAAAAGGACTAGCGGCACCGGGGAGCTGTTTTTT.

The table lists this clone with a few counts. The chain recombines TRBV2 with TRBJ2-2, with D hard to call. This CDR3 has 14 residues. The V and J ends lost 7 bases and 4 bases respectively, with 13 bases between them. The V gene's germline CDR1 is SNHLY and CDR2 FYNNEI. Written as DNA, the CDR3 is TGTGCCAGCACCCCCGTGGCTCGCACCGGGGAGCTGTTTTTT. Translation gives CASTPVARTGELFF.

This chain connects TRBV2 to TRBJ2-5; TRBD2 aligns across 9 bases. The trim removed 1 base at V and 5 bases at J, leaving 2 bases unmatched. The germline V gene encodes CDR1 SNHLY and CDR2 FYNNEI. This CDR3 region has 14 residues. The CDR3 DNA reads TGTGCCAGCAGTGAAGTCGGGACTAGCGAGACCCAGTACTTC. Protein sequence: CASSEVGTSETQYF.

The chain is built from TRBV7-2 and TRBJ1-2; 7 bases align to TRBD1. CDR1 and CDR2 (germline): SGHTA, FQGNSA. The CDR3 is 18 residues long. Unmatched junction bases numbered 13, after V lost 1 base and J lost 2 bases. The CDR3 reads CASSLDILGGQINYGYTF. CDR3 nucleotides: TGTGCCAGCAGCTTAGATATTTTAGGGGGACAGATAAACTATGGCTACACCTTC.

This chain links TRBV11-3 with TRBJ2-1; 9 bases agree with TRBD2. From germline, CDR1 is SGHNT and CDR2 YENEEA. The CDR3 totals 14 residues. V was clipped by 5 bases and J by 9 bases; unmatched bases: 8. The CDR3 loop reads CASSHGTSIGEQFF. The CDR3 DNA reads TGTGCCAGCAGCCATGGGACTAGCATTGGTGAGCAGTTCTTC.

This CDR3 reads CASSPPGLAITGELFF. The CDR3 nucleotides read TGTGCCAGCAGCCCGCCGGGACTAGCGATCACCGGGGAGCTGTTTTTT. The V call is TRBV28, the J call TRBJ2-2, with 10 positions matching TRBD2. Looked up from germline, CDR1 is MDHEN and CDR2 is SYDVKM. The length of the CDR3 is 16 residues. Germline trimming cut 6 bases from V and 4 bases from J; bases unmatched to any gene: 8.

The rearrangement uses TRBV2 and TRBJ2-3, with TRBD2 matching over 8 bases. The CDR3 totals 16 residues. Germline-derived CDR1 and CDR2 are SNHLY and FYNNEI. The V gene end was trimmed by 1 base and the J gene end by 2 bases; junction bases not matched to a gene: 5. The CDR3 DNA follows: TGTGCCAGCAGTGAAGAAGGTAGCGGGAACACAGATACGCAGTATTTT. It yields the protein CASSEEGSGNTDTQYF. The variable domain in full, completed from reference TRBV2 and TRBJ2-3, reads EPEVTQTPSHQVTQMGQEVILRCVPISNHLYFYWYRQILGQKVEFLVSFYNNEISEKSEIFDDQFSVERPDGSNFTLKIRSTKLEDSAMYFCASSEEGSGNTDTQYFGPGTRLTVL.

The table lists this clone with a count of one. The chain combines TRBV6-5 with TRBJ1-6, with TRBD1 matching 7 bases. CDR3 length: 15 amino acids. V dropped 5 bases and J dropped 4; count of bases not matched to a gene: 5. The germline V gene encodes CDR1 MNHEY and CDR2 SVGAGI. CDR3 region: CASSVDRVYNSPLHF. In DNA, the CDR3 is TGTGCCAGCAGTGTAGACAGGGTTTATAATTCACCCCTCCACTTT.

The chain is built from TRBV4-1 and TRBJ2-3; TRBD1 matches at 9 bases. The CDR3 is made up of 18 amino acids. V lost 1 base and J lost 5; bases outside the gene matches: 13. Per the germline V gene, CDR1 is MGHRA and CDR2 is YSYEKL. CDR3: CASSQGEQAGQGVDTQYF. The DNA for the CDR3 is TGCGCCAGCAGCCAAGGAGAGCAGGCGGGACAGGGAGTAGATACGCAGTATTTT.

This rearrangement joins TRBV6-6 to TRBJ2-5, with 7 positions matching TRBD2. Germline V gene data show CDR1 as MNHNY and CDR2 as SVGAGI (reference sequence). V dropped 10 bases and J dropped 4; count of bases not matched to a gene: 6. The CDR3 spans 12 residues. The CDR3 spells CATRSGGETQYF. CDR3 DNA: TGTGCCACCAGGTCGGGAGGAGAGACCCAGTACTTC.